The source of this T cell receptor (beta chain) is a study of cytomegalovirus exposure and HLA in healthy donors. As for the study in general: Unique TCRs numbering some 77 million, obtained from HLA-typed donors, made up an early data release.

This clone was detected a few times. V shed 3 bases and J shed 3 bases, with 12 bases lying between them. This CDR3 is 15 amino acids long. Germline lookup yields CDR1 SGHTA and CDR2 FQGNSA. Vbeta (60) and Jbeta (13) primers were used in the PCR. Data came from immunoSEQ multiplex PCR; TCRdb stores just in-frame clones and leaves some out. The data show 180,000 or so clones, around three quarters seen once. What was sequenced was PBMCs. The genes are TRBV7-2 and TRBJ1-5; a weak D match, TRBD1 (5 bases). The clonotype originates from a woman between 45 and 60 years old in good health and CMV-seronegative. The CDR3, as DNA: TGTGCCAGCAGCTTCAGGACGGGACTCAATCAGCCCCAGCATTTT. This translates into CASSFRTGLNQPQHF.